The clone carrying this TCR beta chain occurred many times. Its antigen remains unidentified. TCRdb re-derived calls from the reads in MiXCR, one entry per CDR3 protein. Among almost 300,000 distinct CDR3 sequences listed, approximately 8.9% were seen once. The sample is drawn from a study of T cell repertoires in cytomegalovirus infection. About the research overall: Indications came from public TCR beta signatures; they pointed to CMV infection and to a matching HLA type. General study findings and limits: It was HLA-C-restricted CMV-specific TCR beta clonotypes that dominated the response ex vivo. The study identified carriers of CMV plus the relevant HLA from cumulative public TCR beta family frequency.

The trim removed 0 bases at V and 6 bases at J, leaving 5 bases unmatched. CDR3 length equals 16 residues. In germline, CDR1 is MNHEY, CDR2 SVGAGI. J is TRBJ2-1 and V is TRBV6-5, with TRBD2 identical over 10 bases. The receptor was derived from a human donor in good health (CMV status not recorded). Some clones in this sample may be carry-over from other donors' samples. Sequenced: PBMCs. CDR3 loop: CASSYSLAGPLNEQFF. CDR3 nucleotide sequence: TGTGCCAGCAGTTACTCACTAGCGGGGCCCCTCAATGAGCAGTTCTTC.